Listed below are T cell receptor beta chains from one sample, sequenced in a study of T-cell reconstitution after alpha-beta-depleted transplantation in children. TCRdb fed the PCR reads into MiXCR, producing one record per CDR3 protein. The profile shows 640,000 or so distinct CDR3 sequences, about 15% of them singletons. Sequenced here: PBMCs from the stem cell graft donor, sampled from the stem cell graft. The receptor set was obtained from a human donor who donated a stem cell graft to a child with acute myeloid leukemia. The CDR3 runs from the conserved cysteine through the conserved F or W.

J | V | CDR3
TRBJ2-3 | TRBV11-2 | CASSPGLGDTQYF
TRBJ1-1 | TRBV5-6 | CASSWGVGYTEAFF
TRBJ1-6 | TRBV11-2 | CASSPQAGRNSPLHF
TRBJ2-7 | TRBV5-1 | CASSIPGSSYEQYF
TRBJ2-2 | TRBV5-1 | CASSPPITGELFF
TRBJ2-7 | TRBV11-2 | CASSLVSRANSYEQYF
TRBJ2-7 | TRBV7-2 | CASSLGLVNIEQYF
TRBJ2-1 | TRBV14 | CASSRSTGGSNDQFF
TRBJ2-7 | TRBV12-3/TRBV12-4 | CASSASAGTGTYEQYF
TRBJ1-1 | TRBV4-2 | CASSQARVGDTEAFF
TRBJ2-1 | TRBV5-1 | CASRDSDEQFF
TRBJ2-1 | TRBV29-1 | CSVGLYNEQFF
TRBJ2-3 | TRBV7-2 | CASQGQVSTDTQYF
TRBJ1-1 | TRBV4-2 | CASSQETALQMDTEAFF
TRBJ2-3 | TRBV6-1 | CASSPAVGSDTQYF
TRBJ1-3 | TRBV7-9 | CASSLLSGGNTIYF
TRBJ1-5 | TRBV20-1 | CSATGQGASQPQHF
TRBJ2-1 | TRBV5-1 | CASSQGPSSYNEQFF
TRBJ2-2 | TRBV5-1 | CASSLWTFGGELFF
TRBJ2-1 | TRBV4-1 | CASSRGQLSYNEQFF
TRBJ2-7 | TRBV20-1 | CSARYNGTAYEQYF
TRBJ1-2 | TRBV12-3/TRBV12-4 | CASRTFLGGGHGYTF
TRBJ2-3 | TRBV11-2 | CASSLSLSTDTQYF
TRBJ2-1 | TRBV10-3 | CAISESGNDQFF
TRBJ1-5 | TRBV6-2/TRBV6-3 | CASSYSSRYNQPQHF
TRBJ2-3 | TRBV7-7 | CASSLTSGQDTQYF
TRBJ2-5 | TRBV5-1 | CASSPGTGNMVQETQYF
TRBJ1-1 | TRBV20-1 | CSARLGDGEAFF
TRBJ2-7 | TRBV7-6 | CASSPDVGQGNYGQYF
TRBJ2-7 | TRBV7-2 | CASSLGRGRVEQYF
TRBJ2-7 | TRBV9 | CASSIGIDYEQYF
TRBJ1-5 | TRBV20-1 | CSAGRGNSNQPQHF
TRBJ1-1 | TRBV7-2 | CASSLIGSTEAFF
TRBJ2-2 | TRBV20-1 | CSARPPSSGGTGELFF
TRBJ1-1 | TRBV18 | CASSLWDRGVGYTEAFF
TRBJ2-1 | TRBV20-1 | CSARDFVGGGYPYNEQFF
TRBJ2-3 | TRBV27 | CASRLRGTSSNTDTQYF
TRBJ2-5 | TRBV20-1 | CSASHREETQYF
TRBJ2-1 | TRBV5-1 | CASSLGQDWHEQFF
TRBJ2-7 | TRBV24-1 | CATSPTGANYEQYF
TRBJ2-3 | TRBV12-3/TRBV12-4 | CASSATLAYTDTQYF
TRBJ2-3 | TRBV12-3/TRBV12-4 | CASSLGALTDPTDTQYF
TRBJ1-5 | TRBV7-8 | CASSSGTGGHQPQHF
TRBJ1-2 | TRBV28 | CASSFPRIRGYGYTF
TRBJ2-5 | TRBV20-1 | CSARDRGWGETQYF
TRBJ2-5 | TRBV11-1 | CASSHGQAKRLCF
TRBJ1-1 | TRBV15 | CATSSLENTEAFF
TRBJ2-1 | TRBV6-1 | CASSPGLAGGSSYNELFF
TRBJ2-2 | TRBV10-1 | CASKEGSANTGELFF
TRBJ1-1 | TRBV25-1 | CAKIDRERWDTEAFF
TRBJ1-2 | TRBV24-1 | CATSDERQGDYGYTF
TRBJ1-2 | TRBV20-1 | CSARDPLGGRGYTF
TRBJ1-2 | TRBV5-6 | CASNPRVLGHYGYTF
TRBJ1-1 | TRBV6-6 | CASSPRENTEAFF
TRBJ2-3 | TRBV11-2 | CASSLTARLAGGRSTDTQYF
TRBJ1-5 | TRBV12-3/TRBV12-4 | CASSFFLGGNQPQHF
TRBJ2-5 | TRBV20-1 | CSRLDRGLLETQYF